These 10 T cell receptor beta chains were sequenced from one sample in a study of T cell repertoires in cytomegalovirus infection. These receptors are not linked to any known antigen. TCRdb re-analysed the reads in MiXCR, keeping a single row per CDR3 protein. There are about 830,000 distinct CDR3 sequences in the sample; approximately 29% occur only once, and around 12% lies in the top ten. Material: cultured CD8+ T cells from PBMCs, obtained from culture after CMV antigen stimulation. The receptor set was obtained from a human donor in good health (CMV status not recorded). Some clones in this sample may be carry-over from other donors' samples.

V is TRBV20-1 and J is TRBJ2-1, with 9 bases that match TRBD1. The CDR3 sequence is 15 residues long. With 3 bases clipped from V and 3 bases from J, the junction kept 6 bases outside the gene matches. Germline V gene sequence: CDR1 DFQATT, CDR2 SNEGSKA (reference sequence). The CDR3 region is CSARRGQGIYNEQFF. DNA of the CDR3: TGCAGTGCTAGGAGGGGACAGGGTATCTACAATGAGCAGTTCTTC.

This rearrangement joins TRBV24-1 to TRBJ2-3, with a weak D call TRBD2 (5 bases). Germline CDR1 reads KGHDR; CDR2 reads SFDVKD. CDR3 length: 16 residues. V lost 3 bases, J lost 1 base, and 13 bases lay in between. The DNA for the CDR3 is TGTGCCACCAGTGATGGCCCCCGTAGCGGCACAGATACGCAGTATTTT. Translation: CATSDGPRSGTDTQYF.

V and J are TRBV2 and TRBJ2-7; 9 positions agree with TRBD1. Per germline, CDR1 SNHLY and CDR2 FYNNEI. V lost 8 bases and J lost 0; bases outside the gene matches: 5. This CDR3 comprises 14 residues. The CDR3 spells CASAGQGSSYEQYF. CDR3 DNA sequence: TGTGCCAGCGCTGGACAGGGGAGCTCCTACGAGCAGTACTTC.

This clonotype was recorded many times. V and J are TRBV7-2 and TRBJ2-3; D may be TRBD1 (5 bases). With 3 bases removed from V and 3 bases from J, the gap between germline ends came to 13 bases. This CDR3 is built from 15 residues. Germline CDR1 reads SGHTA; CDR2 reads FQGNSA. The CDR3 DNA sequence: TGTGCCAGCAGCTTTTCAGGACAAATAACAGATACGCAGTATTTT. Protein sequence: CASSFSGQITDTQYF.

Many counts were recorded for this clonotype. The chain carries TRBV27 and TRBJ1-1; possibly TRBD1 for D (6 bases). Trimming cost V 5 bases and J 1 base, with 17 bases left between them. The CDR3 sequence is 16 residues long. In germline, CDR1 is MNHEY, CDR2 SMNVEV (reference sequence). The chain's CDR3 is CASSPSLGHKNTEAFF. Written as DNA, the CDR3 is TGTGCCAGCAGTCCTTCGCTGGGACACAAGAACACTGAAGCTTTCTTT.

This clonotype was picked up a small number of times. CDR3 region: CASSRTGRSSYNEQFF. CDR3 in DNA: TGTGCCAGCAGTCGGACGGGGCGAAGCTCCTACAATGAGCAGTTCTTC. The chain joins TRBV7-3 to TRBJ2-1; either TRBD1 or TRBD2 may supply D (5 bases each). Trimming removed 6 bases from V and 0 bases from J, with 15 bases in between. Germline lookup yields CDR1 SGHTA and CDR2 FQGTGA. The CDR3 covers 16 residues.

This clonotype has just one count. The genes are TRBV10-2 and TRBJ2-7; possible D gene TRBD2, 7 bases. This CDR3 has 14 residues. The germline gives CDR1 WSHSY, CDR2 SAAADI. Between the trimmed V and J ends, which lost 0 bases and 5 bases, there was a span of 11 bases. In nucleotides, the CDR3 is TGCGCCAGCAGTGAGTCGAGGGAGGGGGACGAGCAGTACGTC. Translation gives CASSESREGDEQYV.

The V call is TRBV14, the J call TRBJ2-1; D might be TRBD1 or TRBD2, each matching 5 bases. V was cut by 4 bases and J by 6 bases, with 16 bases left in between. The CDR3 runs to 15 residues. Germline values: CDR1 SGHDN, CDR2 FVKESK. The CDR3 spells CASSPHRGGINEQFF. For the CDR3, the DNA is TGTGCCAGCAGCCCCCACCGGGGCGGAATCAATGAGCAGTTCTTC.

This clonotype appeared a few times. The chain recombines TRBV28 with TRBJ1-1; tentatively, D is TRBD1 (6 bases). CDR3 length equals 15 residues. Looked up from germline, CDR1 is MDHEN and CDR2 is SYDVKM. Trimming took 1 base from V and 4 from J, leaving 13 bases between them. The CDR3 loop reads CASSLSSGGFTEAFF. The CDR3 DNA reads TGTGCCAGCAGTTTATCTTCCGGGGGCTTCACTGAAGCTTTCTTT.

This clonotype was detected ten times or more. The chain links TRBV19 to TRBJ2-1, with no clear D. The CDR3 consists of 13 residues. Trimming stripped 7 bases from V and 7 bases from J, with 14 bases between. Germline CDR1 LNHDA, CDR2 SQIVND (reference sequence). CDR3 in DNA: TGTGCCAGTAATCCGGGCCTTGGGAATGAGCAGTTCTTC. Translated: CASNPGLGNEQFF.